This T cell receptor (beta chain) was retrieved from a study of CXCR3-negative and CXCR3-positive naive CD8 T cells. The CDR3 length is 14 residues. From germline, CDR1 is DFQATT and CDR2 SNEGSKA (reference sequence). The authors made the TRB cDNA libraries by 5' RACE using UMI labels. TCRdb reprocessed the 5' RACE reads, with one entry per CDR3 protein and no DNA. The record lists about 130,000 distinct CDR3 sequences, of which the ten most abundant hold 0.45% to 0.6%. This receptor was taken from a human donor in good health. Some clones in this sample may be carry-over from other donors' samples. The V gene is TRBV20-1, the J gene TRBJ2-7; TCRdb's D gene call, TRBD1, goes unchecked for lack of DNA. The sequencing input was naive CXCR3- CD8+ T cells from blood. Noted subset: CD45RO-CCR7+CD27+CD95- naive CD8+ T cells lacking CXCR3 (TNR3-). CDR3 in amino acids: CSARERGFPYEQYF.